This entry lists 26 T cell receptor beta chains sequenced from one sample in a study of cytomegalovirus exposure and HLA in healthy donors. Primers for the PCR totalled 60 Vbeta and 13 Jbeta. Produced via immunoSEQ multiplex PCR; TCRdb's table is partial and in-frame only. The sample contains about 82,000 clones, around 79% of which appear only once. Sequenced material: PBMCs. The receptor set was obtained from a human donor in good health.

This rearrangement joins TRBV19 to TRBJ2-1, with D hard to call. Germline values: CDR1 LNHDA, CDR2 SQIVND (reference sequence). The CDR3 spans 15 residues. The germline V and J ends were trimmed by 3 bases and 6 bases, with 15 bases remaining between them. The CDR3 reads CASSMPPSIGNEQFF. CDR3 nucleotide sequence: TGTGCCAGTAGTATGCCCCCAAGTATCGGCAATGAGCAGTTCTTC. Full variable domain (outside the CDR3, taken from reference TRBV19 and TRBJ2-1): DGGITQSPKYLFRKEGQNVTLSCEQNLNHDAMYWYRQDPGQGLRLIYYSQIVNDFQKGDIAEGYSVSREKKESFPLTVTSAQKNPTAFYLCASSMPPSIGNEQFFGPGTRLTVL.

This clone was found once. The chain combines TRBV7-6 with TRBJ2-5; 8 bases line up with TRBD2. Germline loops: CDR1 SGHVS, CDR2 FNYEAQ. This CDR3 is 14 amino acids long. V dropped 7 bases and J dropped 1; count of bases not matched to a gene: 5. The CDR3 here is CASTLSGGQETQYF. The CDR3, as DNA: TGTGCCAGCACCCTGAGCGGGGGCCAAGAGACCCAGTACTTC.

The CDR3 nucleotides are TGCAGCGTTATGATGACAGGGTCCTACAATGAGCAGTTCTTC. Translated: CSVMMTGSYNEQFF. The V gene is TRBV29-1, the J gene TRBJ2-1, with TRBD1 matching 7 bases. V gave up 5 bases and J gave up 1 base; unmatched junction bases: 5. In germline, CDR1 is SQVTM, CDR2 ANQGSEA. This CDR3 contains 14 residues.

V gene TRBV6-5 combines with J gene TRBJ1-1; 7 bases match TRBD1. The length of the CDR3 is 12 residues. The V gene's germline CDR1 is MNHEY and CDR2 SVGAGI. Germline trimming cut 5 bases from V and 11 bases from J; bases unmatched to any gene: 8. CDR3 sequence: CASSQRQGRAFF. CDR3 bases: TGTGCCAGCAGTCAGAGACAGGGTCGGGCTTTCTTT.

The gene calls are TRBV5-4 and TRBJ1-4, with TRBD1 as a possible D gene (6 bases). The CDR3 runs to 15 residues. Germline V gene data show CDR1 as SGHNT and CDR2 as YYREEE (reference sequence). V lost 5 bases and J lost 7, with 18 bases in between. DNA for the CDR3: TGTGCCAGCAGTTCAACAGGGATCAGCGGTGAAAAACTGTTTTTT. Protein sequence: CASSSTGISGEKLFF.

This clone was picked up one time. The rearrangement uses TRBV11-2 and TRBJ1-1; 8 nucleotides match TRBD1. This CDR3 spans 13 amino acids. With V trimmed by 5 bases and J by 9 bases, 8 bases remained unmatched. Germline V gene data show CDR1 as SGHAT and CDR2 as FQNNGV. This chain's CDR3 is CASSRGQGYQAFF. Written as DNA, the CDR3 is TGTGCCAGCAGCCGAGGACAGGGTTATCAAGCTTTCTTT.

This rearrangement joins TRBV7-9 to TRBJ2-5; 10 nucleotides align to TRBD1. The CDR3 runs 14 residues. CDR1 is SEHNR and CDR2 is FQNEAQ in the germline V gene (reference sequence). With V trimmed by 4 bases and J by 10 bases, 9 bases remained unmatched. The CDR3 nucleotides read TGTGCCAGCAGCTCGGGACAGGGGAGGAGGATCCAGTACTTC. As protein: CASSSGQGRRIQYF.

This chain uses TRBV19 with TRBJ2-7, with a weak D call TRBD2 (6 bases). The CDR3 has 15 residues. The germline V gene encodes CDR1 LNHDA and CDR2 SQIVND (reference sequence). V was cut by 3 bases and J by 3 bases, with 15 bases left in between. CDR3 sequence (DNA): TGTGCCAGTAGTATTCCCGGGGGACGAAACTACGAGCAGTACTTC. This codes for CASSIPGGRNYEQYF.

This sequence joins TRBV5-6 and TRBJ1-2, with TRBD1 matching over 8 bases. V lost 0 bases and J lost 4; bases outside the gene matches: 8. Germline values: CDR1 SGHDT, CDR2 YYEEEE. The CDR3 is 16 amino acids. This CDR3 reads CASSLASGQASYGYTF. The CDR3 DNA reads as TGTGCCAGCAGCTTGGCCTCGGGACAGGCCTCCTATGGCTACACCTTC.

The V gene is TRBV12-5, the J gene TRBJ2-7; 7 nucleotides align to TRBD2. The CDR3 has 14 amino acids. Germline V gene data show CDR1 as LGHNT and CDR2 as FRNRAP. V lost 4 bases to trimming and J lost 0 bases; unmatched junction nucleotides: 3. CDR3 loop: CASGSGGSSYEQYF. The CDR3 coding sequence is TGTGCTAGTGGTTCCGGGGGGAGCTCCTACGAGCAGTACTTC.

As regards this clone: One junction end does not reproduce the germline sequence, and a read error may be involved. V usage is TRBV2 and J usage is TRBJ2-7; 7 nucleotides align to TRBD1. Germline V gene lookup returns CDR1 SNHLY and CDR2 FYNNEI. CDR3 length: 15 amino acids. The CDR3 loop is CASSGPGQNPYAQYF. CDR3 DNA sequence: TGTGCCAGCAGTGGACCGGGACAGAATCCATACGCGCAGTACTTC.

The chain is built from TRBV2 and TRBJ2-7; D gene uncertain. This CDR3 comprises 14 residues. V lost 5 bases, J lost 9 bases, and 20 bases lay in between. Germline V CDR1 and CDR2: SNHLY, FYNNEI. The CDR3 DNA reads as TGTGCCAGCAGTAGTCCATTCGCCCTACCTAGGCAGTACTTC. This encodes CASSSPFALPRQYF.

This chain uses TRBV13 with TRBJ2-7; no clear D. The CDR3 has 15 residues. Germline V gene sequence: CDR1 PRHDT, CDR2 FYEKMQ (reference sequence). Trimming removed 3 bases from V and 5 bases from J, with 17 bases in between. The CDR3 DNA follows: TGTGCCAGCAGCTTCTCCCAATACCCAGTGAACGAGCAGTACTTC. It encodes CASSFSQYPVNEQYF.

V and J are TRBV4-3 and TRBJ2-5, with 14 positions matching TRBD2. Germline CDR1 and CDR2: LGHNA and YSLEER. Trimming at V came to 0 bases and at J to 5 bases, leaving 8 bases not matched to a gene. The CDR3 is made up of 18 amino acids. CDR3 nucleotides: TGCGCCAGCAGCCAAGAGCAAACGGGACTAGCGGGGGCTGAGACCCAGTACTTC. Translated, it gives CASSQEQTGLAGAETQYF.

The genes are TRBV6-5 and TRBJ1-1, with 7 bases lining up with TRBD1. Germline assignment: CDR1 MNHEY and CDR2 SVGAGI. With V trimmed by 6 bases and J by 6 bases, 7 bases remained unmatched. The CDR3 has 13 amino acids. CDR3 sequence: CASRRGTASEAFF. In nucleotides, the CDR3 is TGTGCCAGCAGACGCGGGACAGCCTCTGAAGCTTTCTTT.

The genes are TRBV11-2 and TRBJ2-1; perhaps TRBD2 as D (5 bases). The CDR3 contains 14 residues. The germline CDR1 and CDR2 sequences are SGHAT and FQNNGV. Trimming shortened V by 7 bases and J by 3 bases, and 13 bases separated the two germline ends. The CDR3 sequence: CASTNPSSYNEQFF. The CDR3 nucleotides read TGTGCCAGCACAAACCCTAGCAGCTACAATGAGCAGTTCTTC. The variable domain in full, with the rest retrieved from reference TRBV11-2 and TRBJ2-1, is EAGVAQSPRYKIIEKRQSVAFWCNPISGHATLYWYQQILGQGPKLLIQFQNNGVVDDSQLPKDRFSAERLKGVDSTLKIQPAKLEDSAVYLCASTNPSSYNEQFFGPGTRLTVL.

The chain recombines TRBV6-4 with TRBJ1-6, with D unresolved. CDR1 MRHNA and CDR2 SNTAGT come from the germline V gene. V dropped 4 bases and J dropped 13 bases, with 17 bases sitting between them. CDR3 size: 14 residues. CDR3 in amino acids: CASSGEPGRSPLHF. DNA of the CDR3: TGTGCCAGCAGTGGGGAGCCAGGCCGGAGCCCCCTCCACTTT.

This rearrangement joins TRBV4-3 to TRBJ2-7; 11 bases agree with TRBD1. The CDR3 is 17 residues long. CDR1 and CDR2 from the germline V gene are LGHNA and YSLEER. J was trimmed by 5 bases and V by 0 bases; bases with no gene match: 9. The CDR3 DNA follows: TGCGCCAGCAGCCAAGAAACTTGGACAGGGGGCTTCAACGAGCAGTACTTC. This sequence encodes CASSQETWTGGFNEQYF.

The rearrangement links TRBV4-1 to TRBJ1-1; a weak D match, TRBD1 (5 bases). Deletions cut 0 bases from V and 1 base from J, with 12 bases between. Germline CDR1 is MGHRA and CDR2 is YSYEKL. The CDR3 consists of 16 residues. CDR3: CASSQDPGIQNTEAFF. The CDR3, as DNA: TGCGCCAGCAGCCAAGACCCAGGGATCCAGAACACTGAAGCTTTCTTT.

This clone has only one observation. The chain is built from TRBV5-6 and TRBJ1-1; perhaps TRBD1 as D (5 bases). Between the trimmed V and J ends, which lost 4 bases and 5 bases, there was a span of 12 bases. This CDR3 has 13 amino acids. CDR1 is SGHDT and CDR2 is YYEEEE in the germline V gene. The CDR3 region has the DNA TGTGCCAGCAGCCCCCAGGGTGGGACTGAAGCTTTCTTT. Translation gives CASSPQGGTEAFF.

The V and J genes are TRBV4-1 and TRBJ2-6; D may be TRBD1 (5 bases). Germline V gene sequence: CDR1 MGHRA, CDR2 YSYEKL. The V gene lost 3 bases and the J gene lost 1 base, with 22 bases spanning the gap. This CDR3 comprises 20 residues. CDR3 sequence: CASSHLHFTGILSGANVLTF. The CDR3 DNA is TGCGCCAGCAGCCACCTCCATTTTACAGGTATTTTGTCTGGGGCCAACGTCCTGACTTTC.

This sequence joins TRBV6-5 and TRBJ1-2, with D perhaps TRBD1 (6 bases). From germline, CDR1 is MNHEY and CDR2 SVGAGI. The CDR3 extends over 15 amino acids. V lost 4 bases to trimming and J lost 0 bases, with 12 bases between them. The CDR3 reads CASSSDSRANYGYTF. CDR3 DNA: TGTGCCAGCAGTTCGGACAGCCGAGCTAACTATGGCTACACCTTC.

The chain combines TRBV19 with TRBJ2-2; the D gene is possibly TRBD2 (6 bases). Trimming took off 6 bases at V and 5 bases at J, with 13 bases between the two ends. Germline V gene data show CDR1 as LNHDA and CDR2 as SQIVND (reference sequence). This CDR3 comprises 14 residues. The CDR3 DNA reads as TGTGCCAGTAGCTGGCGGGGAGATACCGGGGAGCTGTTTTTT. Encoded protein: CASSWRGDTGELFF.

V gene TRBV5-1 combines with J gene TRBJ2-2; TRBD2 might be the D (6 bases). The CDR3 has 15 amino acids. Germline V CDR1 and CDR2: SGHRS, YFSETQ. Trimming removed 6 bases at V and 2 bases at J, with 14 bases between. The CDR3 spells CASTPGGVNTGELFF. CDR3 DNA: TGCGCCAGCACTCCCGGCGGGGTTAACACCGGGGAGCTGTTTTTT.

The rearrangement joins TRBV19 to TRBJ1-3, with D possibly TRBD1 on 6 matching bases. Trimming pared 4 bases from V and 3 bases from J, leaving 19 bases between. Germline V gene data show CDR1 as LNHDA and CDR2 as SQIVND (reference sequence). The CDR3 consists of 17 residues. In nucleotides, the CDR3 is TGTGCCAGTAGTACGATGGGGAAAACAGGGCTTGGAAACACCATATATTTT. This codes for CASSTMGKTGLGNTIYF. Looking up the rest from reference TRBV19 and TRBJ1-3 gives the full variable domain: DGGITQSPKYLFRKEGQNVTLSCEQNLNHDAMYWYRQDPGQGLRLIYYSQIVNDFQKGDIAEGYSVSREKKESFPLTVTSAQKNPTAFYLCASSTMGKTGLGNTIYFGEGSWLTVV.

J is TRBJ2-1 and V is TRBV2, with TRBD2 matching 9 bases. In germline, CDR1 is SNHLY, CDR2 FYNNEI. The CDR3 runs to 16 residues. V was pared by 0 bases and J by 3 bases, with 3 bases of the junction left unmatched. As DNA, the CDR3 is TGTGCCAGCAGTGAAGCGCTGCGGGGGGGCTACAATGAGCAGTTCTTC. Encoded protein: CASSEALRGGYNEQFF. Together with reference TRBV2 and TRBJ2-1, the CDR3 gives the full variable domain: EPEVTQTPSHQVTQMGQEVILRCVPISNHLYFYWYRQILGQKVEFLVSFYNNEISEKSEIFDDQFSVERPDGSNFTLKIRSTKLEDSAMYFCASSEALRGGYNEQFFGPGTRLTVL.